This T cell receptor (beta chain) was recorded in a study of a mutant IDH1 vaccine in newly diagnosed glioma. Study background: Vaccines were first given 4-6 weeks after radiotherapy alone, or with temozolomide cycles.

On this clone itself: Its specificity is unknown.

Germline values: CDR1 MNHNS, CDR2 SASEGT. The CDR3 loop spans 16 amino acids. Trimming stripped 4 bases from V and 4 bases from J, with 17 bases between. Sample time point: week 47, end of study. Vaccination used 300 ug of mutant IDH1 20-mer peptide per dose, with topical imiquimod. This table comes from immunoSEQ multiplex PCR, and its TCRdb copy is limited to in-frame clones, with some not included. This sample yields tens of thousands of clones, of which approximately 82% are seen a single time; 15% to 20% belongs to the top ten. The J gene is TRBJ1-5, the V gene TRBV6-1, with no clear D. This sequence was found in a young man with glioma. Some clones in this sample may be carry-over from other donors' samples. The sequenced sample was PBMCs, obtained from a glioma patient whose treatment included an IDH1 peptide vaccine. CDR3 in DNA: TGTGCCAGCAGTGTTCGTGGCCCGGGGTCAAATCAGCCCCAGCATTTT. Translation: CASSVRGPGSNQPQHF.